Below, one TCR beta chain is given with its context. Authors' processing steps: Estimates of nucleated cell counts were drawn from the amplification of reference gene primers. Sequenced by immunoSEQ multiplex PCR; TCRdb stores in-frame clones only, minus some. The V and J calls and clone size come from that table; D and trimming were worked out from the DNA. The sample lists 130,000 or so clones; 80% to 90% were seen once. This sample stems from a study of blood T cell repertoires in COVID-19. Study-wide background: Sites in the United States, Italy and Spain provided acute and convalescent COVID-19 samples. PBMCs, B-cell-depleted T cells, or T cells were the source of the cDNA or gDNA that made up the material.

CDR1 and CDR2 from the germline V gene are KGHSH and LQKENI. The CDR3 loop spans 16 amino acids. V lost 0 bases and J lost 7; bases outside the gene matches: 6. The TCR originated in a human donor in a cohort sampled during active COVID-19. This chain connects TRBV18 to TRBJ1-6, with 7 positions matching TRBD1. Sample: peripheral blood. The CDR3 DNA reads as TGTGCCAGCTCACCACCAGCACAGGGGTTCAATTCACCCCTCCACTTT. Translation: CASSPPAQGFNSPLHF. Together with reference TRBV18 and TRBJ1-6, the CDR3 gives the full variable domain: NAGVMQNPRHLVRRRGQEARLRCSPMKGHSHVYWYRQLPEEGLKFMVYLQKENIIDESGMPKERFSAEFPKEGPSILRIQQVVRGDSAAYFCASSPPAQGFNSPLHFGNGTRLTVT.